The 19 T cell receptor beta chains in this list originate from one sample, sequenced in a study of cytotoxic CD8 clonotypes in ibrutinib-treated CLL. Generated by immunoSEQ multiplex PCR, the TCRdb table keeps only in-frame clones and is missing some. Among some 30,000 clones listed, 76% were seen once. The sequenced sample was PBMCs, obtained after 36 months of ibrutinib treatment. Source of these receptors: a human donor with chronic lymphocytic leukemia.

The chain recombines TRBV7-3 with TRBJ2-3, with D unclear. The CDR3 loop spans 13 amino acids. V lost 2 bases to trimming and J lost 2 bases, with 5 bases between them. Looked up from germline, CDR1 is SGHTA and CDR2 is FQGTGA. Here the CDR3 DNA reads TGTGCCAGCAGCTTAGCGACCACAGATACGCAGTATTTT. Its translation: CASSLATTDTQYF.

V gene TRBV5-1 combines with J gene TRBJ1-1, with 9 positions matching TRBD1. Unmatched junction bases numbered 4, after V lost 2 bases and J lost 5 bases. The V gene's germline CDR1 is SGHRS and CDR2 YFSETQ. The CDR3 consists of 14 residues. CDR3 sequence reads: CASSFRQGGTEAFF. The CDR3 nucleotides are TGCGCCAGCAGCTTTCGACAGGGGGGGACTGAAGCTTTCTTT.

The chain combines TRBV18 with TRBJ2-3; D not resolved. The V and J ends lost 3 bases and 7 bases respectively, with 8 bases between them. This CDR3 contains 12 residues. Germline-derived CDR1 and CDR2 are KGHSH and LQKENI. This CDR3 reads CASSPPENTQYF. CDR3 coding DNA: TGTGCCAGCTCACCGCCTGAGAATACGCAGTATTTT.

In DNA, the CDR3 is TGTGCCTGGTCCCGGGCTTTTTTAAACACCGGGGAGCTGTTTTTT. Protein: CAWSRAFLNTGELFF. The chain recombines TRBV30 with TRBJ2-2; D is undetermined. Germline CDR1 GTSNPN, CDR2 SVGIG (reference sequence). This CDR3 has 15 residues. V was trimmed by 5 bases and J by 2 bases, leaving 15 bases between them.

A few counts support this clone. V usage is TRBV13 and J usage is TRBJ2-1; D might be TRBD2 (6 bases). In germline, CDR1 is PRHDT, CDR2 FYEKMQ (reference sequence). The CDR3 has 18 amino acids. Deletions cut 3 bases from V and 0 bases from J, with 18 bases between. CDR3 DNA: TGTGCCAGCAGCTTGTCGGGTAGGAGGGGCATCTCCTACAATGAGCAGTTCTTC. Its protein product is CASSLSGRRGISYNEQFF.

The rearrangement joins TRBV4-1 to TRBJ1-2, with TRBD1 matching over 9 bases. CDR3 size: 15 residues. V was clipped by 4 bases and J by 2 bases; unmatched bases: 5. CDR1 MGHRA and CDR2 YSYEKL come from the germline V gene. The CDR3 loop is CASSRPGQGNYGYTF. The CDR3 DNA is TGCGCCAGCAGCCGCCCGGGACAGGGAAACTATGGCTACACCTTC.

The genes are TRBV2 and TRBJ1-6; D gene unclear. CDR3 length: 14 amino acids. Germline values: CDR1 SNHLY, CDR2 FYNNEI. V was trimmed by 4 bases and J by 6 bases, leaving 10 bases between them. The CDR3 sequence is CASSGQTGNSPLHF. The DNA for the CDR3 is TGTGCCAGCAGTGGGCAGACCGGTAATTCACCCCTCCACTTT.

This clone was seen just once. CDR3 residues: CASSFGMGRSYGYTF. The CDR3 coding sequence is TGTGCCAGCAGCTTTGGGATGGGGCGAAGCTATGGCTACACCTTC. The chain is built from TRBV5-5 and TRBJ1-2, with D possibly matching TRBD1 (5 bases). From germline, CDR1 is SGHKS and CDR2 YYEKEE (reference sequence). The CDR3 extends over 15 amino acids. The germline V and J ends were trimmed by 2 bases and 4 bases, with 15 bases remaining between them. Full variable domain (missing parts from reference TRBV5-5 and TRBJ1-2): DAGVTQSPTHLIKTRGQQVTLRCSPISGHKSVSWYQQVLGQGPQFIFQYYEKEERGRGNFPDRFSARQFPNYSSELNVNALLLGDSALYLCASSFGMGRSYGYTFGSGTRLTVV.

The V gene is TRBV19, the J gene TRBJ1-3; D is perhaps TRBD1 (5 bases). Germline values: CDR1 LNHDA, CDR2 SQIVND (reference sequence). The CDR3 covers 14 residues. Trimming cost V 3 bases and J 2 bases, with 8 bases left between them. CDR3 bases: TGTGCCAGTAGTATCAAGGGGACTGGAAACACCATATATTTT. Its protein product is CASSIKGTGNTIYF.

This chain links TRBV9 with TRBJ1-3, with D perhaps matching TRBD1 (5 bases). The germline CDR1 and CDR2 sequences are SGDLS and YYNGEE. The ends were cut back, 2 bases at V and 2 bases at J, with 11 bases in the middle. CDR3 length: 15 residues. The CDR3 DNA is TGTGCCAGCAGCGTCGGGGCCCCCACTGGAAACACCATATATTTT. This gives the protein CASSVGAPTGNTIYF.

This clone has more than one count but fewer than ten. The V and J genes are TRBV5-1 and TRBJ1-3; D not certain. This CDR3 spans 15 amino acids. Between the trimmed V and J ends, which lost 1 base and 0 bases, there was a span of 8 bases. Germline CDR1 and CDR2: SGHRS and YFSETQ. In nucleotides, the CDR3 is TGCGCCAGCAGCTTGTCGGGGAACTCTGGAAACACCATATATTTT. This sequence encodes CASSLSGNSGNTIYF.

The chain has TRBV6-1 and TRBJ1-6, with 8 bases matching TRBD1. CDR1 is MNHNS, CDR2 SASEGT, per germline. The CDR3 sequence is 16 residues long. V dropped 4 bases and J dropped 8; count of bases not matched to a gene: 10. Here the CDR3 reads CASSVGGDRLYSPLHF. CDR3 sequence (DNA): TGTGCCAGCAGTGTAGGAGGGGACAGGCTTTATTCACCCCTCCACTTT.

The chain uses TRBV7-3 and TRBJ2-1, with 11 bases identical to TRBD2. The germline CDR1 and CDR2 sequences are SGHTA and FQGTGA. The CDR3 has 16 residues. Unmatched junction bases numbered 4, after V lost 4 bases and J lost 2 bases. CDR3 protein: CASSSTGLAAYNEQFF. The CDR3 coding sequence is TGTGCCAGCAGCTCTACGGGACTAGCGGCCTACAATGAGCAGTTCTTC.

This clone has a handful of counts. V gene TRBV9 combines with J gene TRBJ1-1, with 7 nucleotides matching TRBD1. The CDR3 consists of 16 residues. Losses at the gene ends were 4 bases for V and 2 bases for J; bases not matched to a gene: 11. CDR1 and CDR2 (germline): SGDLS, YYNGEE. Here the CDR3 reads CASSPGIGGGNTEAFF. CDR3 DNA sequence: TGTGCCAGCAGCCCCGGGATCGGAGGGGGCAACACTGAAGCTTTCTTT.

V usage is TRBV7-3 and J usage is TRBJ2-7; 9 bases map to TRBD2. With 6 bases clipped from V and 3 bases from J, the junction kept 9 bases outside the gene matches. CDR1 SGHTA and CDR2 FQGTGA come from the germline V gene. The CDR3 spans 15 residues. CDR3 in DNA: TGTGCCAGCAGTCTTAGCGGGGGCCCTATCTACGAGCAGTACTTC. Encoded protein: CASSLSGGPIYEQYF. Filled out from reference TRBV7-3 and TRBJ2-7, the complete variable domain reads GAGVSQTPSNKVTEKGKYVELRCDPISGHTALYWYRQSLGQGPEFLIYFQGTGAADDSGLPNDRFFAVRPEGSVSTLKIQRTERGDSAVYLCASSLSGGPIYEQYFGPGTRLTVT.

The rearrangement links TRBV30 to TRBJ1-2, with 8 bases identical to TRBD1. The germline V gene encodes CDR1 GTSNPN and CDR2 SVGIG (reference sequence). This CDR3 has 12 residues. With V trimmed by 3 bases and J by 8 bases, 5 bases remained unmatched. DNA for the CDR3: TGTGCCTGGAGCCTGACAGGGGACGGCTACACCTTC. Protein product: CAWSLTGDGYTF.

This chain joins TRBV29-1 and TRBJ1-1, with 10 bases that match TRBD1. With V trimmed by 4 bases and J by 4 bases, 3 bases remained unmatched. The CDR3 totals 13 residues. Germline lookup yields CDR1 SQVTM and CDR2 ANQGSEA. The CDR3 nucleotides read TGCAGCGTTGTTCGGACAGGGGGCACTGAAGCTTTCTTT. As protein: CSVVRTGGTEAFF.

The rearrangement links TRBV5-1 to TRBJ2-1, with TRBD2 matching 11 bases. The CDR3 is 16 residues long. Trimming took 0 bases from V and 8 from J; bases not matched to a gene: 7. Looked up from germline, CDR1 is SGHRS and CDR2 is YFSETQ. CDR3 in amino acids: CASSLVLAGARDEQFF. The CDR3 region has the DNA TGCGCCAGCAGCTTGGTACTAGCGGGAGCTAGGGATGAGCAGTTCTTC.

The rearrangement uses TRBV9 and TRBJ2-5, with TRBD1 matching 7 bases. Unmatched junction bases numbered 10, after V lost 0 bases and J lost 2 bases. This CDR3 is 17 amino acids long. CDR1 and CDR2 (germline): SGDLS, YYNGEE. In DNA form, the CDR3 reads TGTGCCAGCAGCGTAGCAACAGGGGCCCTTCCACAAGAGACCCAGTACTTC. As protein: CASSVATGALPQETQYF.